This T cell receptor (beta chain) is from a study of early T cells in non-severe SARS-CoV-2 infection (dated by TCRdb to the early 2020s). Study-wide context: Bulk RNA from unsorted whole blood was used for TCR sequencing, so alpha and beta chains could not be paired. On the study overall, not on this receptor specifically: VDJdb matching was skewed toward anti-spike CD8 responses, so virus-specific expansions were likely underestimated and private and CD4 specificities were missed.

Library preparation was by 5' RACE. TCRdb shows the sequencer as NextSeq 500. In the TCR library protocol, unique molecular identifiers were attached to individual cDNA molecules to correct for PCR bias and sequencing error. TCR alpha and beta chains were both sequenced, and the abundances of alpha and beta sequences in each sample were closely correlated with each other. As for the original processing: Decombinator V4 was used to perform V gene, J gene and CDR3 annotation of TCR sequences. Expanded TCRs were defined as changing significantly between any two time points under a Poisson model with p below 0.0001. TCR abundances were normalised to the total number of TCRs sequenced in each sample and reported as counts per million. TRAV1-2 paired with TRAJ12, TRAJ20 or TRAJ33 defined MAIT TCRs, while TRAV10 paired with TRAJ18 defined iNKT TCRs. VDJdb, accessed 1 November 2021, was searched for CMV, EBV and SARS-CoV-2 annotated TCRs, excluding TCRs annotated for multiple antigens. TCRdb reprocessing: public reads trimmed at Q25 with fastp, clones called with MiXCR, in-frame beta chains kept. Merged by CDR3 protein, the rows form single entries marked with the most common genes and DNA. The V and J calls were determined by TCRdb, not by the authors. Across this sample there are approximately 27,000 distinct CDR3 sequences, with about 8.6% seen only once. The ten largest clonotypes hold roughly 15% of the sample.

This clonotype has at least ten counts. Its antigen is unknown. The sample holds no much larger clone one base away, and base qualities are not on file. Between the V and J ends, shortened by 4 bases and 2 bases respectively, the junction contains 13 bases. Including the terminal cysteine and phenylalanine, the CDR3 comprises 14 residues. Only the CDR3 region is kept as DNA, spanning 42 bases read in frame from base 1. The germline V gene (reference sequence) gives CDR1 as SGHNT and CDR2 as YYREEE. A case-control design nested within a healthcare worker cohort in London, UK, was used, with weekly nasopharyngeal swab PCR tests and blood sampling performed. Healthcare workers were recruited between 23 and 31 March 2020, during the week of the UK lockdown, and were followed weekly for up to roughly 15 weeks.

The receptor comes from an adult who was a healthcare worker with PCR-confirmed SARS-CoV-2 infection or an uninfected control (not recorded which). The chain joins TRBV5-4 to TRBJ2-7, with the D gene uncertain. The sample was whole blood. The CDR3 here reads CASSPTISTYEQYF. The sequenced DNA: TGTGCCAGCAGCCCGACGATCTCTACCTACGAGCAGTACTTC.